The TCR beta chain under discussion was sequenced for a study of vaccination and CD4 T cells after COVID-19 (dated by TCRdb to between 2020 and 2023). Study-wide context: Every convalescent patient had a positive nasal swab PCR test for SARS-CoV-2, with mild disease in under ten patients and severe disease in one. The time from the second vaccine dose to post-vaccine blood sampling had a median of roughly 70 days and ranged from 14 to 241 days. In under 13 COVID-19 convalescent patients and a handful of infection-naive healthy vaccine recipients, researchers compared the spike-specific CD4+ TCR repertoire from before mRNA vaccination with the repertoire from after. Post-COVID blood samples were collected from convalescent patients a median of around 100 days after diagnosis, with a range of roughly 35 to 170 days. Two doses of either the Pfizer-BioNTech BNT162b2 vaccine (n=8) or the Moderna mRNA-1273 vaccine (n=2) were administered to participants. Overlapping spike peptide pools from SARS-CoV-2 and from the common cold coronaviruses HCoV-NL63, HCoV-OC43 and HCoV-229E were used as culture stimuli. In the convalescent cohort there were six males and four females, among whom were two Hispanic individuals, seven Caucasians, two Asians and one multiracial person. Control cultures received a CEFX viral epitope pool as the positive control, an HIV-1 Nef peptide pool as the negative control, or no peptide. The paper's findings and limits, for the study overall: Among the post-vaccine SARS-CoV-2-reactive clones in convalescent patients, a median around 90% showed up only after vaccination, which suggests vaccine-specific priming. Only a relatively small number of convalescent patients were included in the study, and early timepoints following natural infection were not analyzed. Of the vaccine-specific clones found in convalescent patients, nearly all (304 of 307) were mono-reactive for SARS-CoV-2 spike instead of being cross-reactive with common cold coronaviruses. An increase in the median number of SARS-CoV-2-reactive clonotypes from 21 after infection to some 38 after vaccination was observed, but the change was not found to be significant.

The sample's treatment or condition label, in plain terms: approximately 10-day PBMC culture with coronavirus spike peptide pools or control peptides (ViraFEST assay). The ViraFEST assay, used in the study, expanded antigen-specific T cells with peptide pools and then identified the expanded clonotypes through TCR sequencing. The convalescent patients' positive SARS-CoV-2 PCR tests were from March to December 2020, which was before the Alpha, Beta and Delta variants emerged in the United States. PBMCs were cultured at roughly 1.9 million per well in IMDM supplemented with approximately 5% human AB serum and about 10 IU/ml IL-2, with approximately 10 ug/ml peptide pools added. Half of the culture medium was replaced with fresh IL-2-containing medium on days 3 and 7. After roughly 9 days of culture, CD4+ T cells were isolated by negative selection with the EasySep CD4+ T cell isolation kit. Ficoll-Paque Plus gradient centrifugation was used to isolate PBMCs from whole blood, and the isolated PBMCs were then either used fresh or cryopreserved at -140C. In general, triplicate wells were set up for every culture condition.

The CDR3 spans 16 residues, from the cysteine through the phenylalanine. The DNA shown is the 48-base CDR3, in frame from base 1. The CDR1 and CDR2 encoded by the germline V gene (reference sequence) are LGHDT and YNNKEL. Trimmed from V: 4 bases; trimmed from J: 3 bases; junction bases lacking a gene match: 11. Library creation used PCR. At the Johns Hopkins FTIC core, DNA from the cultured CD4+ T cells underwent TCR sequencing with the Oncomine TCR Beta short-read assay. The QIAamp micro DNA kit was used to extract genomic DNA from the cultured CD4+ T cells. Oncomine TCR Beta libraries from cultured CD4+ T cells were pooled with unique dual indexes and sequenced on an Illumina iSeq 100. Turning to the authors' computational methods: Non-productive sequences were removed, and CDR3s not starting with C, not ending with F or W, or shorter than 7 amino acids were discarded. Antigen-specific clonotypes were identified using the MANAFEST web application through comparison of peptide-stimulated wells with reference and other culture wells. An FDR below 0.05, an odds ratio above 5, and a productive frequency above 0.1% in at least two of three replicate wells were required for clones to be considered positive. A clonotype was classed as cross-reactive if the clonotype showed significant expansion both in SARS-CoV-2 spike wells and in at least one common cold coronavirus spike condition. CDR3 homology was assessed with Levenshtein distances (stringdist) and unrooted phylogenetic trees (ape) in R version 3.6.1. The public reads were reanalyzed by TCRdb: fastp trimming at Q25, MiXCR alignment, in-frame beta chains only. Each record represents a unique CDR3 protein, reported with the most common genes and DNA among its rows. The V and J calls come from TCRdb's annotation, not from the publication. The sample table shows 15,000 to 19,000 distinct CDR3 sequences, and about 39% are seen once. The ten largest make up around 5.6% of the sample.

Concerning this clonotype: Its antigen is unknown. Per-base qualities were not stored, and no clone one base away is much larger.

The chain uses TRBV3-1 and TRBJ1-2; 7 of the junction bases match TRBD1. This TCR was recovered from a human donor who had recovered from COVID-19. The starting material was CD4+ T cells from blood, cultured in vitro, obtained before SARS-CoV-2 vaccination. The nucleotides read TGTGCCAGCAGCCCGACGGGACTCAGGGGGGACTATGGCTACACCTTC. It specifies CASSPTGLRGDYGYTF.